The 15 T cell receptor beta chains below were found in one sample sequenced in a study of cytomegalovirus exposure and HLA in healthy donors (dated by TCRdb to about 2017). Library construction relied on the immunoSEQ multiplex PCR assay. For the multiplex PCR, a mixture combining 60 forward primers for TCR Vbeta segments and 13 reverse primers for TCR Jbeta segments was used. Entries here come from immuneACCESS through TCRdb and include only in-frame sequences with V and J called. Some clones fail to appear in such tables; in the studies checked, an unresolved V gene covers under half of the shortfall, and the cause of the remainder is unknown. This sample gives over 250,000 clones in total; approximately 90% of them show up just once. Of the sample, around 3.7% falls within the top ten clones. The specimen sequenced was PBMCs. The receptors stem from a man between 35 and 55 years old in good health and CMV-seropositive.

The chain employs TRBV29-1 and TRBJ2-7, with D unresolved. This CDR3 is built from 11 residues. The germline V and J ends were trimmed by 4 bases and 4 bases, with 8 bases remaining between them. Germline assignment: CDR1 SQVTM and CDR2 ANQGSEA. CDR3 in amino acids: CSVVDGYEQYF. CDR3 bases: TGCAGCGTTGTCGACGGGTACGAGCAGTACTTC.

V gene TRBV6-1 combines with J gene TRBJ1-4; D perhaps matches TRBD1 (6 bases). Germline V CDR1 and CDR2: MNHNS, SASEGT. CDR3 size: 15 residues. The V and J ends lost 6 bases and 8 bases respectively, with 19 bases between them. The CDR3: CASSPLQGRSEKLFF. Here the CDR3 DNA reads TGTGCCAGCAGCCCTCTACAGGGCAGGAGCGAAAAACTGTTTTTT.

The rearrangement links TRBV5-6 to TRBJ2-3, with 8 bases that match TRBD1. V was pared by 4 bases and J by 0 bases, with 10 bases of the junction left unmatched. The CDR3 is made up of 17 amino acids. Per germline, CDR1 SGHDT and CDR2 YYEEEE. The CDR3 sequence: CASSPEQGAFSTDTQYF. CDR3 in DNA: TGTGCCAGCAGCCCTGAGCAGGGGGCCTTTAGCACAGATACGCAGTATTTT.

V usage is TRBV4-1 and J usage is TRBJ2-7; 7 nucleotides line up with TRBD2. CDR1 is MGHRA, CDR2 YSYEKL, per germline. The CDR3 runs to 14 residues. V shed 5 bases and J 0 bases; nucleotides not matched to a gene: 4. CDR3 sequence: CASSWLAASYEQYF. In nucleotides, the CDR3 is TGCGCCAGCAGCTGGCTAGCGGCCTCCTACGAGCAGTACTTC.

V usage is TRBV28 and J usage is TRBJ1-4; D unclear. V was cut by 4 bases and J by 0 bases, with 9 bases left in between. CDR1 and CDR2 (germline): MDHEN, SYDVKM. The CDR3 consists of 15 residues. This chain's CDR3 is CASSSLSATNEKLFF. CDR3 nucleotides: TGTGCCAGCAGTTCTCTGTCAGCAACTAATGAAAAACTGTTTTTT.

V and J are TRBV7-3 and TRBJ2-5, with D unclear. The V end was cut by 5 bases, the J end by 4 bases, with 11 bases between. The CDR3 has 13 amino acids. Germline V gives CDR1 SGHTA, CDR2 FQGTGA. CDR3 sequence (DNA): TGTGCCAGCAGCCCCCAATCAGGAGAGACCCAGTACTTC. Its protein product is CASSPQSGETQYF.

The rearrangement uses TRBV15 and TRBJ2-1, with TRBD2 matching over 8 bases. The germline V gene encodes CDR1 LNHNV and CDR2 YYDKDF (reference sequence). CDR3 size: 15 residues. Trimming cost V 0 bases and J 8 bases; bases outside gene matches: 6. The CDR3 nucleotides read TGTGCCACCAGCAGAGAAGCGGGAGCGGGCGATGAGCAGTTCTTC. Its translation is CATSREAGAGDEQFF. Using reference TRBV15 and TRBJ2-1 for the parts outside the CDR3, the full variable domain is DAMVIQNPRYQVTQFGKPVTLSCSQTLNHNVMYWYQQKSSQAPKLLFHYYDKDFNNEADTPDNFQSRRPNTSFCFLDIRSPGLGDTAMYLCATSREAGAGDEQFFGPGTRLTVL.

This rearrangement joins TRBV5-1 to TRBJ1-2; possibly TRBD1 for D (5 bases). Germline V gene data show CDR1 as SGHRS and CDR2 as YFSETQ. This CDR3 has 14 amino acids. V was shortened by 4 bases and J by 0 bases, with 10 bases between the two germline ends. The CDR3: CASSVTASNYGYTF. CDR3 DNA sequence: TGCGCCAGCAGCGTGACAGCTTCTAACTATGGCTACACCTTC.

J is TRBJ2-1 and V is TRBV19; the match to TRBD1 covers 7 bases. In germline, CDR1 is LNHDA, CDR2 SQIVND (reference sequence). The CDR3 runs to 16 residues. The V segment lost 0 bases and the J segment 4 bases; nucleotides outside the gene matches: 6. The CDR3 sequence: CASSIDGDRRYNEQFF. Written as DNA, the CDR3 is TGTGCCAGTAGTATAGATGGGGACAGACGATACAATGAGCAGTTCTTC.

The V gene is TRBV6-5, the J gene TRBJ2-7, with TRBD2 matching over 12 bases. Germline CDR1 reads MNHEY; CDR2 reads SVGAGI. J gave up 5 bases and V 6 bases, and 8 bases lay outside the gene matches. CDR3 size: 15 residues. CDR3 sequence (DNA): TGTGCCAGCAGATCCACTAGCGGGAGGATCCACGAGCAGTACTTC. Its protein product is CASRSTSGRIHEQYF.

V gene TRBV28 combines with J gene TRBJ2-7; 8 nucleotides match TRBD2. CDR1 and CDR2 (germline): MDHEN, SYDVKM. V was pared by 6 bases and J by 1 base, with 14 bases of the junction left unmatched. This CDR3 region has 17 residues. The CDR3 protein is CASSPFLGSGTSYEQYF. DNA of the CDR3: TGTGCCAGCAGCCCCTTTTTAGGTAGCGGGACATCCTACGAGCAGTACTTC.

This chain connects TRBV5-1 to TRBJ2-7; 8 bases agree with TRBD2. CDR3 length: 16 amino acids. Germline V gives CDR1 SGHRS, CDR2 YFSETQ. The trim removed 5 bases at V and 0 bases at J, leaving 10 bases unmatched. The CDR3 nucleotides are TGCGCCAGCAGTTGGTCTCTAGCGGGTAGCTCCTACGAGCAGTACTTC. This translates into CASSWSLAGSSYEQYF.

This chain links TRBV28 with TRBJ1-1; tentatively, D is TRBD1 (5 bases). The CDR3 covers 13 residues. The germline V gene has CDR1 MDHEN and CDR2 SYDVKM. The V end was cut by 7 bases, the J end by 3 bases, with 12 bases between. The CDR3 bases are TGTGCCAGCACCCGGGGGGGGTACACTGAAGCTTTCTTT. This translates into CASTRGGYTEAFF.

The rearrangement joins TRBV5-1 to TRBJ2-1, with D tentatively TRBD2 (6 bases). V lost 1 base to trimming and J lost 8 bases, with 16 bases between them. The CDR3 length is 15 residues. CDR1 is SGHRS and CDR2 is YFSETQ in the germline V gene. CDR3 DNA sequence: TGCGCCAGCAGCTTGAACCCCGGGAGCCCCCATGAGCAGTTCTTC. Translating gives CASSLNPGSPHEQFF. Combining the CDR3 with reference TRBV5-1 and TRBJ2-1 gives the whole variable domain KAGVTQTPRYLIKTRGQQVTLSCSPISGHRSVSWYQQTPGQGLQFLFEYFSETQRNKGNFPGRFSGRQFSNSRSEMNVSTLELGDSALYLCASSLNPGSPHEQFFGPGTRLTVL.

The rearrangement joins TRBV5-3 to TRBJ1-1; 9 nucleotides match TRBD1. TRBV5-3 is treated as an ORF (open reading frame) with a function not yet certain. After removal of 5 bases from V and 0 bases from J, the junction contained 17 bases not matched to a gene. The CDR3 has 19 amino acids. The CDR3 DNA reads as TGTGCCAGAAGTCCTACAGGGGGCGTTCTCCCAACCTTGAACACTGAAGCTTTCTTT. This sequence encodes CARSPTGGVLPTLNTEAFF.